The 17 T cell receptor beta chains given below trace back to one sample, sequenced in a study of shared clonotypes between healthy human individuals. The table came from immunoSEQ multiplex PCR; TCRdb's copy has only in-frame clones and leaves some out. The sample has approximately 1,500,000 clones, 95% to 99% seen once. The sequenced sample was naive CD4+ T cells sorted from blood. Subset of the sample: CD45RA+ positively selected. The receptors stem from a man aged 30 to 45 in good health.

This chain links TRBV7-2 with TRBJ1-5; TRBD1 agrees at 8 bases. Germline V CDR1 and CDR2: SGHTA, FQGNSA. CDR3 size: 16 residues. V was pared by 0 bases and J by 3 bases, with 4 bases of the junction left unmatched. The CDR3: CASSLARTGYNQPQHF. The CDR3 coding sequence is TGTGCCAGCAGCTTAGCTAGGACAGGGTACAATCAGCCCCAGCATTTT.

This clone was seen a single time. V usage is TRBV28 and J usage is TRBJ1-1; 7 positions agree with TRBD1. With 6 bases clipped from V and 1 base from J, the junction kept 2 bases outside the gene matches. Germline CDR1 and CDR2: MDHEN and SYDVKM. This CDR3 is built from 13 residues. The CDR3 loop reads CASRTGRNTEAFF. The CDR3 DNA sequence: TGTGCCAGCAGGACAGGGCGGAACACTGAAGCTTTCTTT.

V and J are TRBV5-1 and TRBJ2-5; D uncertain. Germline lookup yields CDR1 SGHRS and CDR2 YFSETQ. The CDR3 has 14 residues. With 4 bases removed from V and 1 base from J, the gap between germline ends came to 11 bases. The CDR3: CASSPRAGQETQYF. Written as DNA, the CDR3 is TGCGCCAGCAGCCCCCGGGCAGGCCAAGAGACCCAGTACTTC.

The J gene is TRBJ2-1, the V gene TRBV5-6; D gene uncertain. Per germline, CDR1 SGHDT and CDR2 YYEEEE. This CDR3 is 11 amino acids long. Deletions cut 4 bases from V and 8 bases from J, with 7 bases between. The DNA of the CDR3 is TGTGCCAGCAGCGTCGGGTATGAGCAGTTCTTC. This encodes CASSVGYEQFF.

A note on this clone: This specimen includes other DNA sequences encoding the same CDR3. This chain uses TRBV11-3 with TRBJ2-2; D not resolved. The CDR3 extends over 12 amino acids. Trimming removed 1 base at V and 8 bases at J, with 5 bases between. Germline V gene data show CDR1 as SGHNT and CDR2 as YENEEA. CDR3 DNA sequence: TGTGCCAGCAGCTTAGGTTCGGGGGAGCTGTTTTTT. Its translation is CASSLGSGELFF.

Details on this clone: Other DNA sequences in this specimen translate into the identical CDR3. V gene TRBV18 combines with J gene TRBJ1-1; D not certain. This CDR3 contains 13 residues. The V gene lost 6 bases and the J gene lost 0 bases, with 8 bases spanning the gap. Per germline, CDR1 KGHSH and CDR2 LQKENI. The CDR3 spells CASSPGLNTEAFF. In DNA, the CDR3 is TGTGCCAGCTCCCCGGGCCTGAACACTGAAGCTTTCTTT.

In the case of this clone: Other nucleotide sequences from this sample produce the same CDR3. The chain uses TRBV6-1 and TRBJ2-6; D gene uncertain. Trimming removed 6 bases from V and 7 bases from J, with 4 bases in between. Germline CDR1 reads MNHNS; CDR2 reads SASEGT. The CDR3 consists of 11 residues. The CDR3 sequence: CASRGANVLTF. Written as DNA, the CDR3 is TGTGCCAGCAGGGGTGCCAACGTCCTGACTTTC.

The V call is TRBV4-2, the J call TRBJ2-5, with D possibly called TRBD1 or TRBD2 (5 bases each). The V gene's germline CDR1 is LGHNA and CDR2 YNFKEQ. V was cut by 3 bases and J by 1 base, with 9 bases left in between. The CDR3 consists of 14 residues. The CDR3 DNA reads as TGTGCCAGCAGCCAGGACGGGACCCAAGAGACCCAGTACTTC. Translated, it gives CASSQDGTQETQYF.

This rearrangement joins TRBV6-6 to TRBJ2-7; possibly TRBD1 for D (5 bases). The V and J ends lost 6 bases and 1 base respectively, with 10 bases between them. The V gene's germline CDR1 is MNHNY and CDR2 SVGAGI (reference sequence). This CDR3 contains 13 residues. CDR3 in DNA: TGTGCCAGCAGACCAGACAGTTCCTACGAGCAGTACTTC. Translated: CASRPDSSYEQYF.

The J gene is TRBJ1-2, the V gene TRBV30; 9 bases agree with TRBD1. CDR3 size: 17 residues. The V and J ends lost 1 base and 8 bases, in that order; junction bases with no gene match: 17. Germline V lookup: CDR1 GTSNPN, CDR2 SVGIG (reference sequence). CDR3 bases: TGTGCCTGGAGTGGGCCGGTTAGGGGACAGGGAACGGGCGGCTACACCTTC. Residues: CAWSGPVRGQGTGGYTF.

The chain recombines TRBV9 with TRBJ2-4; D could derive from TRBD1 or TRBD2 (5 bases each). The CDR3 runs to 15 residues. Per the germline V gene, CDR1 is SGDLS and CDR2 is YYNGEE. Trimming cost V 0 bases and J 7 bases, with 14 bases left between them. CDR3 nucleotides: TGTGCCAGCAGCGTAGATCCCAAGGGGACGAACATTCAGTACTTC. It encodes CASSVDPKGTNIQYF.

The J gene is TRBJ2-3, the V gene TRBV6-5, with TRBD2 identical over 7 bases. Germline lookup yields CDR1 MNHEY and CDR2 SVGAGI. The CDR3 is made up of 14 amino acids. With 7 bases clipped from V and 14 bases from J, the junction kept 18 bases outside the gene matches. The CDR3: CASKDLAGGVRGYF. The CDR3 DNA reads as TGTGCCAGCAAGGATTTAGCGGGCGGGGTCCGTGGGTATTTT.

The CDR3 is CASRGPGQNNEKLFF. DNA for the CDR3: TGTGCCAGTCGGGGACCTGGACAGAATAATGAAAAACTGTTTTTT. The chain recombines TRBV28 with TRBJ1-4; D is possibly TRBD1 (6 bases). Deletions cut 9 bases from V and 4 bases from J, with 18 bases between. Germline CDR1 reads MDHEN; CDR2 reads SYDVKM. The CDR3 spans 15 residues.

This clone was seen once. The CDR3 is CSVAHIPTDTQYF. CDR3 DNA sequence: TGCAGCGTTGCCCATATCCCCACAGATACGCAGTATTTT. V and J are TRBV29-1 and TRBJ2-3; D call uncertain. The V end lost 4 bases, the J end lost 2 bases, and 10 bases lay between the germline ends. Germline V gene data show CDR1 as SQVTM and CDR2 as ANQGSEA. The CDR3 spans 13 residues.

J is TRBJ2-7 and V is TRBV7-2, with a tentative D call TRBD1 (5 bases). The CDR3 covers 15 residues. Germline loops: CDR1 SGHTA, CDR2 FQGNSA. Between the trimmed V and J ends, which lost 1 base and 1 base, there was a span of 11 bases. The DNA for the CDR3 is TGTGCCAGCAGCTTAGTTAGGGGATATTCCTACGAGCAGTACTTC. The encoded protein is CASSLVRGYSYEQYF.

The J gene is TRBJ2-2, the V gene TRBV7-2; D gene unclear. V lost 2 bases, J lost 1 base, and 11 bases lay in between. The CDR3 is 16 amino acids. Germline CDR1 and CDR2: SGHTA and FQGNSA. DNA of the CDR3: TGTGCCAGCAGCTTATTCCCCAGTGGGAACACCGGGGAGCTGTTTTTT. Translated: CASSLFPSGNTGELFF. Variable domain in full (rest from reference TRBV7-2 and TRBJ2-2): GAGVSQSPSNKVTEKGKDVELRCDPISGHTALYWYRQSLGQGLEFLIYFQGNSAPDKSGLPSDRFSAERTGGSVSTLTIQRTQQEDSAVYLCASSLFPSGNTGELFFGEGSRLTVL.

This clone occurred once. This chain joins TRBV11-3 and TRBJ2-5; D remains ambiguous. V was cut by 0 bases and J by 0 bases, with 5 bases left in between. This CDR3 comprises 14 residues. The V gene's germline CDR1 is SGHNT and CDR2 YENEEA. This CDR3 is CASSLDGNQETQYF. CDR3 nucleotide sequence: TGTGCCAGCAGCTTAGACGGCAACCAAGAGACCCAGTACTTC.